Listed below are T cell receptor beta chains from one sample, sequenced in a study of blood T cell repertoires in COVID-19. Libraries were prepared by immunoSEQ multiplex PCR; TCRdb keeps only in-frame clonotypes and omits some of them. The data show about 200,000 clones, 70% to 85% seen once. Specimen: peripheral blood. All receptors come from a woman older than 75 with COVID-19, enrolled during active disease. The conserved cysteine and the conserved F or W are not part of the CDR3 here. A D gene is named only where the DNA matches it firmly. Clone size is not always given. Where it is, it says once, few, many or a class for expanded clones.

-	TRBV28	TRBJ2-5	-	ATGFEGETQY
-	TRBV15	TRBJ1-2	-	ATSRPTGPGYGYT
-	TRBV5-1	TRBJ2-1	-	ASRHGGQVYEQF
-	TRBV5-4	TRBJ2-1	TRBD2	ASSLKTTSGSYNEQF
once	TRBV21-1	TRBJ1-4	-	ASTQGAWGTNEKLF
-	TRBV10-1	TRBJ1-3	TRBD1	ASLQWDDRGLGNTIY
-	TRBV9	TRBJ1-3	-	ASSATGSSGNTIY
-	TRBV10-3	TRBJ2-5	TRBD2	AIKASGSGETQY
-	TRBV2	TRBJ1-4	TRBD1	ASSDRDRVEKLF
-	TRBV6-4	TRBJ2-7	TRBD2	ASASIVASGYEQY
few	TRBV18	TRBJ1-3	TRBD1	ASSGQGAGNTIY
-	TRBV7-9	TRBJ2-3	TRBD2	ASVRGTSATDTQY
-	TRBV5-1	TRBJ2-1	TRBD1	ATKDREYNEQF
-	TRBV15	TRBJ2-7	TRBD1	ATSRGSGQDYEQY
-	TRBV5-1	TRBJ1-4	-	ASSLAGQPNEKLF
-	TRBV6-5	TRBJ1-4	TRBD1	ASRGMGQGGEKLF
-	TRBV7-9	TRBJ1-5	TRBD1	ASSFNDRGQPQH
-	TRBV7-9	TRBJ1-6	-	ASSPSGHSYNSPLH
-	TRBV7-8	TRBJ1-5	-	ASSLEDRRYYSNQPQH
few	TRBV3-1/TRBV3-2	TRBJ1-1	TRBD1	ASSRGLNTEAF
-	TRBV3-1/TRBV3-2	TRBJ1-1	-	ASSFWGRQNTEAF
-	TRBV28	TRBJ1-1	-	ASSIGGGGTEAF
-	TRBV27	TRBJ1-6	TRBD1	ASSLRDRASPLH
-	TRBV10-3	TRBJ2-7	TRBD1	AISAGDRAEQY
few	TRBV5-1	TRBJ2-1	-	ASSLVDYRNEQF
-	TRBV28	TRBJ2-7	TRBD1	ASRQQGPTYEQY
-	TRBV7-2	TRBJ1-6	TRBD1	ASSLGNRGGSPLH
-	TRBV4-1	TRBJ2-7	-	ASSLLNRVGEQY
once	TRBV5-1	TRBJ1-2	TRBD1	ASSSPTGGRGYT
-	TRBV7-9	TRBJ1-4	TRBD1	ASSKQGALGKLF
-	TRBV9	TRBJ1-6	-	ASSVTGKNSPLH
-	TRBV5-4	TRBJ2-5	-	ASSIGGAQY
-	TRBV18	TRBJ1-2	-	ASSPGLGDGYT
-	TRBV19	TRBJ2-7	-	ASSPRGPGDEQY
-	TRBV5-6	TRBJ1-4	-	ASSLFDRVATNEKLF
-	TRBV20-1	TRBJ2-1	-	SARAPNEQF
-	TRBV4-1	TRBJ2-5	TRBD2	ASSQDSGLAGETQY
-	TRBV5-6	TRBJ1-6	TRBD1	ASSEEGQGLPLH
-	TRBV5-1	TRBJ2-1	-	ASSSGGGSYNEQF